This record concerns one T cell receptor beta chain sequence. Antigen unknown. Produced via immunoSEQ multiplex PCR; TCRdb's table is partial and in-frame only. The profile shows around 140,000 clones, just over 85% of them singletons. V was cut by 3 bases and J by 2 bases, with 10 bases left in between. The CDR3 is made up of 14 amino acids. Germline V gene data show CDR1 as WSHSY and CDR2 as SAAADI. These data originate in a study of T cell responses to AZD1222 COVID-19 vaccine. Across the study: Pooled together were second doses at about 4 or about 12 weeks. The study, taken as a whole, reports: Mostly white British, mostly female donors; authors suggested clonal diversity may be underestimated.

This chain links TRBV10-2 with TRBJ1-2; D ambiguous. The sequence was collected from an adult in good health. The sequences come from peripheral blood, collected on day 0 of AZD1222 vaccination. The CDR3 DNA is TGCGCCAGCAGTGAAGCGGGTACAAACTATGGCTACACCTTC. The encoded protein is CASSEAGTNYGYTF.